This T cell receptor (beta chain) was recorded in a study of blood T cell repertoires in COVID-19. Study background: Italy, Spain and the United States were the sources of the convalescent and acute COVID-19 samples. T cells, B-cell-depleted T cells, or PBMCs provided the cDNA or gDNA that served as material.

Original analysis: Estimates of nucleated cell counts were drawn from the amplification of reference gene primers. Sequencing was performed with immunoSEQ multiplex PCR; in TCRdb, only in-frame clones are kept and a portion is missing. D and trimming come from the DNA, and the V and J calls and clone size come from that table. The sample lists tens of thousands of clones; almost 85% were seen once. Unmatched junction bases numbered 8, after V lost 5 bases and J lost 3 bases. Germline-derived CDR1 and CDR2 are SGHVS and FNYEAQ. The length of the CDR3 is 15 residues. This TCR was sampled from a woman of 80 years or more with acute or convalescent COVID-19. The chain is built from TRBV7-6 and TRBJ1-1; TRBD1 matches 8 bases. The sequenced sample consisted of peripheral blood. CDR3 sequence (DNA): TGTGCCAGCAGCCCACGGACAGGGCGGGACACTGAAGCTTTCTTT. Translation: CASSPRTGRDTEAFF.